This T cell receptor beta chain appears in the sequencing data of a study of blood T cell repertoires in COVID-19. About the study: Some COVID-19 samples were acute and others convalescent; all came from the United States, Italy and Spain.

V lost 6 bases to trimming and J lost 0 bases, with 5 bases between them. The CDR3 is 12 amino acids. Germline assignment: CDR1 SGHTA and CDR2 FQGNSA. Only in-frame clones appear in the TCRdb table, and some are missing; sequencing was by immunoSEQ multiplex PCR. The repertoire holds roughly 110,000 clones, with approximately 90% as singletons. The V gene is TRBV7-2, the J gene TRBJ2-5; the D is unclear. Sequenced: peripheral blood. The receptor's source is a woman in her 70s who had recovered from COVID-19. The DNA of the CDR3 is TGTGCCAGCAGAAGAGACCAAGAGACCCAGTACTTC. Its translation: CASRRDQETQYF.